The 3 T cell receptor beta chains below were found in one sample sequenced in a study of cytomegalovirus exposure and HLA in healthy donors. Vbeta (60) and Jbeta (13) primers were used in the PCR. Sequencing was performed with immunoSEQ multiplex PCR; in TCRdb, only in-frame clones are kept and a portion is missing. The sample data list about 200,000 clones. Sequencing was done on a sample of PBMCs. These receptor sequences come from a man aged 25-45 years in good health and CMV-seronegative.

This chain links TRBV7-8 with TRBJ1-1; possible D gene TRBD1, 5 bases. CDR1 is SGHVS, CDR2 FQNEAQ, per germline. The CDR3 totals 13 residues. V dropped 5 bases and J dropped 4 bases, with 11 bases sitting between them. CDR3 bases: TGTGCCAGCAGCCTACCCAGGGTCACTGAAGCTTTCTTT. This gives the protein CASSLPRVTEAFF.

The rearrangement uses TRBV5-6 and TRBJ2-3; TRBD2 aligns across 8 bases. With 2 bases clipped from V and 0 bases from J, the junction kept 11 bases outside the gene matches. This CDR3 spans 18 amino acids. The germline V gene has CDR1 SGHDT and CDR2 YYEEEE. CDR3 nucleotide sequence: TGTGCCAGCAGCTTCACCGCAAGCAGCGGGGGTAGCACAGATACGCAGTATTTT. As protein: CASSFTASSGGSTDTQYF.

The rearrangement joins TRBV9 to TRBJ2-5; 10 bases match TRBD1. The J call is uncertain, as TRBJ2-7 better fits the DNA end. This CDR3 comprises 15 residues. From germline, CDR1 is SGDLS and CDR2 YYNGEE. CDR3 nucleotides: TGTGCCAGCAGCGACCGGGACAGGGGAGGATACGAGCAGTACTTC. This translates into CASSDRDRGGYEQYF.